This T cell receptor beta chain was identified during a study of T cells after yellow fever vaccination (dated by TCRdb to about 2019). With regard to the full study: Libraries from fractions with low cell numbers were prepared with the SMART-Seq v4 Ultra Low Input RNA kit. To track T-cell clones before and after primary and booster YFV17D yellow fever vaccination, bulk TCR alpha and beta repertoires were sequenced longitudinally. The cohort comprised two healthy male donors, one aged 18 to 29 and one aged 30 to 40 years. Blood was collected at multiple timepoints before and after primary and secondary immunization, and bulk PBMC replicates and cell subsets were isolated.

The CDR3 contains 13 residues, cysteine and phenylalanine counted. CDR3 DNA is the only sequence kept; it has 39 bases, read in frame from the first base. CDR1 and CDR2, per the germline V gene (reference sequence), are SGHNT and YYREEE. For this chain, trimming is 3 bases at the V end and 5 bases at the J end, and the number of junction bases without a gene match is 2. TCR cDNA was synthesized by 5'RACE template switching, which introduced a universal primer site and unique molecular identifiers. Priming of cDNA synthesis was performed from both the TCR alpha and TCR beta constant segments. Library amplification involved two PCR steps, and the second step added sample barcodes and sequencing adapters. Libraries were sequenced on Illumina HiSeq 2500 (2x100 bp) or NovaSeq (2x150 bp). As for the original processing: MIGEC was used to demultiplex reads and collapse the reads into UMI consensus sequences, and MiXCR was used for V(D)J alignment. Using edgeR on replicate PBMC samples, clonotypes were called vaccine-responding if FDR was below 0.01 and the log2 fold change was above 5 up to day 15. Each bulk clonotype was labeled CD4 or CD8 based on which sequenced repertoire, CD4 or CD8, contained the clonotype at higher abundance. TCRdb reworked the public reads: Q25 trimming with fastp, MiXCR clone assembly, productive beta chains retained. Rows with one shared CDR3 protein collapse into an entry with the most common genes and DNA. TCRdb, not the authors, supplied the V and J calls. Recorded for this sample are more than 95,000 distinct CDR3 sequences; approximately 7% of them occurred a single time. The ten largest make up 2% to 3% of the sample.

The paper as a whole reports these results and caveats: A small share of clonotypes occurred in both CD4 and CD8 compartments, likely arising from convergent recombination. After the booster, most clones that had expanded after primary vaccination were detected again (over 95% of CD4 and over 75% of CD8), suggesting broad maintenance of memory. FACS-sorted repertoires could contain abundant contaminating clonotypes from the bulk population, so computational filtering was required. The secondary T-cell response was weaker than the primary response but faster, peaking on day 5 instead of day 15. Because the study included only two donors, the extent to which the findings can be generalized is limited.

What this sample's treatment or condition label stands for: live attenuated yellow fever vaccine strain. PBMCs were isolated from peripheral blood using a standard Ficoll-Paque protocol. CD4 and CD8 T-cell fractions were isolated with Dynabeads CD4 and CD8 positive selection kits. RNA was extracted with TriZol from bulk PBMCs, CD4 and CD8 fractions, and dextramer-positive and dextramer-negative fractions. This clonotype appeared a few times. The antigen it binds to is not known. No base quality values were provided; no much bigger clone lies one nucleotide off. This TCR came from a man aged 18 to 30 who received the YFV17D yellow fever vaccine. This specimen was CD4+ T cells sorted from PBMCs, taken 10 days after the first yellow fever vaccination. The chain was built from TRBV5-4 and TRBJ2-5, with 9 bases aligning to TRBD2. The DNA reads TGTGCCAGCAGCTGGCGGGGGGGGGAGACCCAGTACTTC. This translates into CASSWRGGETQYF.